A single sample gave rise to the 13 T cell receptor beta chains below, sequenced in a study of response to subunit inactivated influenza vaccine. TCRdb re-called the RT-PCR reads with MiXCR, one entry per CDR3 protein. Of hundreds of thousands of distinct CDR3 sequences in the sample, 20% to 25% are singletons; the top ten hold approximately 10%. The material was PBMCs from blood, obtained approximately 20 months after vaccination. The receptors here all came from a man between 45 and 75 years old who received an inactivated influenza vaccine.

This clonotype was recorded a few times. This chain's CDR3 is CASSLSPEPLRTGNTIYF. CDR3 sequence (DNA): TGTGCCAGCAGCTTATCGCCAGAACCTTTAAGGACTGGAAACACCATATATTTT. The chain has TRBV11-1 and TRBJ1-3, with D uncertain. The germline V gene encodes CDR1 SGHAT and CDR2 FQDESV (reference sequence). CDR3 length: 18 amino acids. Trimming removed 2 bases from V and 2 bases from J, with 19 bases in between. Full variable domain (outside the CDR3, taken from reference TRBV11-1 and TRBJ1-3): EAEVAQSPRYKITEKSQAVAFWCDPISGHATLYWYRQILGQGPELLVQFQDESVVDDSQLPKDRFSAERLKGVDSTLKIQPAELGDSAMYLCASSLSPEPLRTGNTIYFGEGSWLTVV.

This clonotype was observed a handful of times. The chain carries TRBV6-2 or TRBV6-3 and TRBJ1-5; D unclear. Trimming removed 5 bases from V and 5 bases from J, with 10 bases in between. Germline values: CDR1 MNHEY, CDR2 SVGEGT. This CDR3 is built from 13 residues. Here the CDR3 reads CASSAQVHQPQHF. The CDR3, as DNA: TGTGCCAGCAGTGCGCAGGTGCATCAGCCCCAGCATTTT.

The V gene is TRBV27, the J gene TRBJ2-2; D gene ambiguous. Germline CDR1 is MNHEY and CDR2 is SMNVEV (reference sequence). Trimming removed 0 bases at V and 10 bases at J, with 15 bases between. The CDR3 covers 15 residues. This CDR3 reads CASSLSYTSPTELFF. CDR3 in DNA: TGTGCCAGCAGTTTATCCTACACCTCCCCGACGGAGCTGTTTTTT.

This clonotype has only a few counts. The chain combines TRBV5-1 with TRBJ1-3, with D uncertain. The germline V gene has CDR1 SGHRS and CDR2 YFSETQ. V was pared by 0 bases and J by 4 bases, with 11 bases between. The CDR3 sequence is 15 residues long. The CDR3 reads CASSLAPGPGNTIYF. The DNA for the CDR3 is TGCGCCAGCAGCTTGGCCCCTGGGCCAGGAAACACCATATATTTT. The full variable domain, in which reference TRBV5-1 and TRBJ1-3 provide the parts outside the CDR3, is KAGVTQTPRYLIKTRGQQVTLSCSPISGHRSVSWYQQTPGQGLQFLFEYFSETQRNKGNFPGRFSGRQFSNSRSEMNVSTLELGDSALYLCASSLAPGPGNTIYFGEGSWLTVV.

The chain uses TRBV5-5 and TRBJ1-6, with D perhaps TRBD1 (6 bases). V lost 4 bases and J 13 bases, leaving 12 bases between the germline ends. The CDR3 is 12 residues long. In germline, CDR1 is SGHKS, CDR2 YYEKEE (reference sequence). CDR3 sequence: CASSVQGPPLHF. Here the CDR3 DNA reads TGTGCCAGCAGCGTACAGGGTCCCCCCCTCCACTTT.

The genes are TRBV18 and TRBJ1-2, with D maybe TRBD1 (5 bases). The V end was cut by 4 bases, the J end by 6 bases, with 12 bases between. The germline V gene encodes CDR1 KGHSH and CDR2 LQKENI. The CDR3 spans 13 residues. The CDR3 sequence is CASSRGTLDGYTF. The CDR3 DNA follows: TGTGCCAGCTCACGAGGGACTTTGGATGGCTACACCTTC.

This clonotype was seen more than once but under ten times. The V gene is TRBV7-2, the J gene TRBJ1-3; TRBD1 is a possible D gene (5 bases). This CDR3 is 15 amino acids long. V was shortened by 5 bases and J by 4 bases, with 15 bases between the two germline ends. Germline V gene data show CDR1 as SGHTA and CDR2 as FQGNSA. The CDR3 DNA reads as TGTGCCAGCAGCACCCGATCAGGGCTCGGAAACACCATATATTTT. Protein: CASSTRSGLGNTIYF.

The chain links TRBV5-7 to TRBJ1-4; weak D call: TRBD1 (5 bases). TRBV5-7 is flagged as an ORF with uncertain function. Trimming removed 8 bases from V and 7 bases from J, with 18 bases in between. The CDR3 contains 14 residues. The CDR3 DNA reads as TGTGCCAGGAGCCCCGGGGGGGTCTCTGAAAAACTGTTTTTT. This gives the protein CARSPGGVSEKLFF.

V usage is TRBV9 and J usage is TRBJ2-1, with a tentative D call TRBD1 (6 bases). Per germline, CDR1 SGDLS and CDR2 YYNGEE. This CDR3 has 13 residues. V was pared by 0 bases and J by 12 bases, with 13 bases between. The CDR3 protein is CASSVDLGTWQFF. The CDR3 nucleotides are TGTGCCAGCAGCGTAGATTTGGGGACATGGCAGTTCTTC.

This sequence joins TRBV5-1 and TRBJ2-2; D ambiguous. Looked up from germline, CDR1 is SGHRS and CDR2 is YFSETQ. Trimming shortened V by 0 bases and J by 6 bases, and 9 bases separated the two germline ends. This CDR3 has 14 amino acids. CDR3 protein: CASSLGQYSGELFF. As DNA, the CDR3 is TGCGCCAGCAGCTTGGGTCAGTACTCCGGGGAGCTGTTTTTT.

The chain has TRBV6-5 and TRBJ2-3; TRBD2 is a possible D gene (5 bases). The V gene's germline CDR1 is MNHEY and CDR2 SVGAGI. V was shortened by 2 bases and J by 1 base, with 13 bases between the two germline ends. CDR3 length equals 16 residues. In DNA, the CDR3 is TGTGCCAGCAGTTACGACTACAGCGGAGGCACAGATACGCAGTATTTT. Its translation: CASSYDYSGGTDTQYF.

The rearrangement joins TRBV5-1 to TRBJ1-1, with 9 bases identical to TRBD1. Trimming took 4 bases from V and 4 from J; bases not matched to a gene: 11. The CDR3 sequence is 16 residues long. Germline loops: CDR1 SGHRS, CDR2 YFSETQ. The CDR3 sequence is CASSETGGQGSTEAFF. CDR3 DNA: TGCGCCAGCAGCGAGACCGGCGGACAGGGGTCCACTGAAGCTTTCTTT.

The chain is built from TRBV18 and TRBJ1-2; D gene unclear. The germline CDR1 and CDR2 sequences are KGHSH and LQKENI. Trimming stripped 2 bases from V and 2 bases from J, with 6 bases between. This CDR3 has 13 amino acids. CDR3 in DNA: TGTGCCAGCTCACCAGAAATGAACTATGGCTACACCTTC. Amino acid sequence: CASSPEMNYGYTF. The full variable domain, with the rest looked up from reference TRBV18 and TRBJ1-2, is NAGVMQNPRHLVRRRGQEARLRCSPMKGHSHVYWYRQLPEEGLKFMVYLQKENIIDESGMPKERFSAEFPKEGPSILRIQQVVRGDSAAYFCASSPEMNYGYTFGSGTRLTVV.